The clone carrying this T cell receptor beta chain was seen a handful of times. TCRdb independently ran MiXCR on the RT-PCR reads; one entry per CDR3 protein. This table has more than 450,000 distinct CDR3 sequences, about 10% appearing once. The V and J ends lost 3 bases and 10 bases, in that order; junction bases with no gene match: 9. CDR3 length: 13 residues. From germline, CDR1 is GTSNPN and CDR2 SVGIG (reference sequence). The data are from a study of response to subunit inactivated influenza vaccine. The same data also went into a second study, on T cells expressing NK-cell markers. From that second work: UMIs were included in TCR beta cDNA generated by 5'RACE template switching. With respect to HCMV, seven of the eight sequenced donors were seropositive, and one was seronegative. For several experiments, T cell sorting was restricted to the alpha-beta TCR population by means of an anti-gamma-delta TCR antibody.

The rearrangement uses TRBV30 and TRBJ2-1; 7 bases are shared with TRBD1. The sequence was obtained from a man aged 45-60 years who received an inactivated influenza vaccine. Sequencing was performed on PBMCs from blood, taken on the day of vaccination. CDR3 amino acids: CAWSLTGEGEQFF. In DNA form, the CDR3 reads TGTGCCTGGAGCTTAACAGGGGAAGGGGAGCAGTTCTTC.